The 5 T cell receptor beta chains presented below share a single source sample, sequenced in a study of blood T cell repertoires in COVID-19. Measured with immunoSEQ multiplex PCR; TCRdb has only the in-frame clones, and not every one. The sample lists almost 55,000 clones, about 90% occurring once. Sequences were obtained from peripheral blood. Receptor source: a human donor in a cohort sampled during active COVID-19.

The chain has TRBV10-2 and TRBJ2-2; the match to TRBD2 covers 8 bases. CDR3 length equals 14 residues. Germline V gene lookup returns CDR1 WSHSY and CDR2 SAAADI. V was clipped by 11 bases and J by 2 bases; unmatched bases: 7. The CDR3 nucleotides are TGCGCCGCACTTAGCGGGACCAACACCGGGGAGCTGTTTTTT. This encodes CAALSGTNTGELFF.

In nucleotides, the CDR3 is TGTGCCAGCAGCTTAGAACTAGCAGGGGAGCAGTTCTTC. It encodes CASSLELAGEQFF. The genes are TRBV5-4 and TRBJ2-1; a weak D match, TRBD2 (6 bases). Deletions cut 2 bases from V and 10 bases from J, with 13 bases between. The CDR3 loop spans 13 amino acids. Germline V CDR1 and CDR2: SGHNT, YYREEE (reference sequence).

The J gene is TRBJ2-7, the V gene TRBV6-5, with D uncertain. The CDR3 extends over 14 amino acids. CDR1 and CDR2 from the germline V gene are MNHEY and SVGAGI. The V end lost 4 bases, the J end lost 0 bases, and 10 bases lay between the germline ends. CDR3 region: CASSSASDSYEQYF. The CDR3 bases are TGTGCCAGCAGTTCTGCGTCCGACTCCTACGAGCAGTACTTC.

This chain connects TRBV13 to TRBJ2-2; D ambiguous. The CDR3 totals 12 residues. V gave up 6 bases and J gave up 6 bases, with 8 bases separating them. Germline V gene lookup returns CDR1 PRHDT and CDR2 FYEKMQ (reference sequence). The CDR3 spells CASSLVPGELFF. The CDR3 bases are TGTGCCAGCAGTCTAGTCCCCGGGGAGCTGTTTTTT.

The chain combines TRBV5-5 with TRBJ1-5; 8 nucleotides agree with TRBD1. There are 15 residues in the CDR3. Trimming removed 0 bases from V and 7 bases from J; junction bases left unmatched: 6. Germline V gene data show CDR1 as SGHKS and CDR2 as YYEKEE (reference sequence). CDR3 protein: CASSLGQGARQPQHF. CDR3 DNA sequence: TGTGCCAGCAGCTTGGGTCAGGGGGCACGACAGCCCCAGCATTTT.